The rows below give T cell receptor beta chains drawn from one sample of a study of blood T cells in healthy people across ages. Via MiXCR, TCRdb re-called the 5' RACE reads, giving one row per CDR3 protein. The data contain about 1.5 million distinct CDR3 sequences, roughly 43% of them singletons. The sample comprised blood. These receptors came from a woman aged 18-29 years in good health. The CDR3 runs from the conserved cysteine through the conserved F or W. A D gene is named only where the DNA matches it firmly. Not all rows give a size; the values are once, few, many and, for expanded clones, a class.

D gene,J gene,V gene,clone size,CDR3 DNA,CDR3 protein
TRBD2,TRBJ2-1,TRBV7-8,few,TGTGCCAGCAGCTTAGGAGGCAGCGGGAGGGTCGGGAACAATGAGCAGTTCTTC,CASSLGGSGRVGNNEQFF
.,TRBJ1-2,TRBV28,few,TGTGCCAGCAGTTCCCTAGGGGGGGTGGACTATGGCTACACCTTC,CASSSLGGVDYGYTF
TRBD1,TRBJ2-6,TRBV28,.,TGTGCCAGCAGTTTAGGGACAGGTTGGTCTGGGGCCAACGTCCTGACTTTC,CASSLGTGWSGANVLTF
.,TRBJ2-5,TRBV5-1,.,TGCGCCAGCAGCTTTGGTTGGGAAGAGACCCAGTACTTC,CASSFGWEETQYF
TRBD1,TRBJ2-3,TRBV27,many,TGTGCCAGCAGTTTATGGACAGGGGGCCTCACAGATACGCAGTATTTT,CASSLWTGGLTDTQYF
.,TRBJ1-2,TRBV7-2,few,TGTGCCAGCAGCTCCGGGACCCAGGTTGGCTACACCTTC,CASSSGTQVGYTF
TRBD2,TRBJ2-7,TRBV24-1,few,TGTGCCACCAGTGACACCCGGACTAGTACCTACGAGCAGTACTTC,CATSDTRTSTYEQYF
.,TRBJ2-1,TRBV27,once,TGTGCCAGCAGTTTCAGCTCGGACCATGAGCAGTTCTTC,CASSFSSDHEQFF
.,TRBJ2-5,TRBV7-2,.,TGTGCCAGCAGCTTCAGGGCGAAGACCCAGTACTTC,CASSFRAKTQYF
TRBD1,TRBJ1-1,TRBV2,few,TGTGCCACCCAGACAGGGGCGCGGACTGAAGCTTTCTTT,CATQTGARTEAFF
TRBD1,TRBJ2-2,TRBV20-1,.,TGCAGTGCTAGACTGGACAGGCCCGGGGAGCTGTTTTTT,CSARLDRPGELFF
.,TRBJ1-1,TRBV18,few,TGTGCCAGCTCACCACGAATGGACGGTTTGCCTTTCTTT,CASSPRMDGLPFF
.,TRBJ2-4,TRBV2,.,TGTGCCACCTCAAAGACTGCCGCTGAGCAGTACTTC,CATSKTAAEQYF
.,TRBJ1-2,TRBV10-3,.,TGTGCCATCAGCGCCACTGGACGGAACTTGCTTGCGAACTATGGCTACACCTTC,CAISATGRNLLANYGYTF
.,TRBJ2-1,TRBV4-2,.,TGTGCCAGCAGTCACACACGGGCCAACAATGAGCAGTTCTTC,CASSHTRANNEQFF
.,TRBJ1-1,TRBV28,.,TGTGCCAGCACCCCAAGGGGGGGTAAAGCTTTCTTT,CASTPRGGKAFF
.,TRBJ1-2,TRBV3-1,few,TGTGCCAGCAGCCAAGAGTCCCCCTGGGCAGGGGTGGTTGGCTACACCTTC,CASSQESPWAGVVGYTF
.,TRBJ2-3,TRBV2,.,TGTGCCAGCAGTGAGTTTTTGGCGGTAACAGATACGCAGTATTTT,CASSEFLAVTDTQYF
.,TRBJ2-3,TRBV3-1,.,TGTGCCAGCAGCAGCCCAGGGTCTCGCACAGATACGCAGTATTTT,CASSSPGSRTDTQYF
TRBD2,TRBJ2-4,TRBV12-3/TRBV12-4,many,TGTGCCAGCAGACCCCCATCGTCTAGCGGGGCGATCAAAAACATTCAGTACTTC,CASRPPSSSGAIKNIQYF
.,TRBJ2-1,TRBV7-6,few,TGTGCCAGCAGCGGTCTGACGGGGGAGCAGTTCTTC,CASSGLTGEQFF
.,TRBJ2-5,TRBV10-2,.,TGCGCCAGCAGTGATACACAGGGAGAGGGGCAGTACTTC,CASSDTQGEGQYF
TRBD1,TRBJ1-5,TRBV6-6,few,TGTGCCAGCAGCCCCGGACAGGGGGACAGCAATCAGCCCCAGCATTTT,CASSPGQGDSNQPQHF
.,TRBJ2-3,TRBV7-9,few,TGTGCTAGCAGCTTAGGGTGGTCCCCCCCGGACTCTAGCACAGATACGCAGTATTTT,CASSLGWSPPDSSTDTQYF
.,TRBJ2-3,TRBV27,.,TGTGCCAGCAGCCAAGGTTGGGGGGACGACGGCACAGATACGCAGTATTTT,CASSQGWGDDGTDTQYF
TRBD2,TRBJ2-3,TRBV6-2/TRBV6-3,few,TGTGCCAGCAGTTACTTCGGGACTATGGGAGATACGCAGTATTTT,CASSYFGTMGDTQYF
.,TRBJ1-2,TRBV20-1,.,TGCAGTGCTAGAGGGAGGGGTGAGGGCTACACCTTC,CSARGRGEGYTF
.,TRBJ2-2,TRBV6-1,.,TGTGCCAGCAGTGACGAGGGGCCCGGGGAGCTGTTTTTT,CASSDEGPGELFF
.,TRBJ2-3,TRBV20-1,.,TGCAGTGTCAGAATGGACGACACAGATACGCAGTATTTT,CSVRMDDTDTQYF
.,TRBJ1-1,TRBV5-6,.,TGTGTCAGCAGCTGGGACCGAGTGACTGAAGCTTTCTTT,CVSSWDRVTEAFF